Sequencing of this T cell receptor beta chain was carried out in a study of Graves' ophthalmopathy and Graves' hyperthyroidism (dated by TCRdb to 2017 to 2018). About the study as a whole: Peripheral blood samples were taken at the time of initial diagnosis, before any treatment was given. To explore V-J signatures that separate ophthalmopathy from hyperthyroidism, a discovery set of about 98 patients was enrolled, consisting of roughly 45 with ophthalmopathy and fewer than 60 with stable hyperthyroidism. The study used signatures of the TCR beta repertoire to tell Graves' ophthalmopathy apart from Graves' hyperthyroidism and to predict which patients would progress to ophthalmopathy. Following sampling, methimazole starting at 30 mg daily was administered to hyperthyroidism patients, and high-dose intravenous methylprednisolone was administered to ophthalmopathy patients. In over 5 hyperthyroidism patients, the T-cell repertoire of thyroid tissue was compared with the T-cell repertoire of blood. In total, approximately 130 blood samples were TCR-sequenced: around 42 ophthalmopathy, about 75 hyperthyroidism and roughly 17 hyperthyroidism-to-ophthalmopathy patients. An independent validation cohort comprised 18 hyperthyroidism patients and 15 to 17 patients who later progressed from hyperthyroidism to ophthalmopathy. The approximately 100 discovery patients were divided at random into training and test sets in a 7:3 ratio.

Patients with ophthalmopathy had moderately to severely active disease, with a Clinical Activity Score of 3 or more, a NOSPECS grade of 4 or more, and a disease duration of less than 3 months. Patients with other autoimmune diseases, uncontrolled infections, pregnancy or lactation were excluded. Clinical symptoms, serum thyroxine, TRAb, thyroid ultrasound and orbital computed tomography were used for diagnosis. Ficoll-Paque density gradient centrifugation was used to isolate PBMCs from 9.5 to 10 ml of fresh peripheral blood. Total RNA was extracted with Trizol reagent and quality-checked on an Agilent 2100 Bioanalyzer. TCR beta CDR3 regions were amplified from RNA transcripts for repertoire sequencing. HTBI primers and the Qiagen OneStep RT-PCR kit were used in a first-round RT-PCR, which was followed by a second-round multiplex PCR, size selection and purification. Libraries were sequenced paired-end with 100 bp reads on an Illumina HiSeq2000. As for the authors' bioinformatics: SOAPnuke was used to process the reads, throwing out any read that had adapters, had uncalled bases, had a mean Phred below 15, or lacked an exact constant-primer or identifier match. High-quality paired reads were merged with COPE v1.2.5. Clonotypes were defined as unique nucleotide sequences and were aligned to IMGT TRB V, D and J references using MiTCR v1.1. The analysis was limited to V-J combinations with a frequency above 0.0001, which together covered 98% to 99.2% of repertoires. For each V-J combination, a TCR clonal expansion and chaos score was defined as the ratio of F50 clonal expansion to chaos observed in the TCRdist matrix. Welch's t-statistics and random forest were used to narrow the features down to around twelve V-J combinations, which were then fed into a naive Bayes classifier. Thyroid-blood repertoire similarity was quantified with the Morisita-Horn index. TCRdb passed the public sequencing reads through fastp at Q25 and MiXCR, retaining productive beta sequences. Rows with one shared CDR3 protein collapse into an entry with the most common genes and DNA. It is TCRdb's table, rather than the study itself, that gives the V and J calls and clone size. For this sample the table gives almost 400,000 distinct CDR3 sequences, of which about a sixth were detected only once. The ten largest clones add up to around 1.4% of the sample.

Its CDR3 holds 14 amino acids, cysteine through phenylalanine. The only DNA kept is the CDR3, 42 bases in frame from the first base. V is shortened by 7 bases, J by 4 bases, and the region joining them spans 15 bases. CDR1 and CDR2 were assigned from the germline V gene as MNHNS and SASEGT. In regard to this clonotype: Its cognate antigen has yet to be identified. No much larger clonotype is one base removed from it; base qualities were not supplied.

Study-level results and caveats: Ophthalmopathy was separated from stable hyperthyroidism by the 13-signature model with around 88% sensitivity and roughly 82% specificity in cross-validation and with 80%/75% in the test set. Among expanded thyroid clonotypes with frequency above 0.001, most also showed up in blood, which suggests that blood repertoires may reflect the thyroid immune response. Sample size was not statistically predetermined, and group allocation was not concealed from the investigators. In validation, the model predicted ophthalmopathy progression with about 71% sensitivity and around 72% specificity; 12 predicted patients were CT-confirmed with GO in a median of approximately 6.5 months.

The chain links TRBV6-1 with TRBJ2-3; the D gene is unclear. This clonotype was sampled from a woman younger than 30 with Graves' ophthalmopathy. Donor details come from another sample of the same person, matched by shared clones. Specimen: peripheral blood. In nucleotide form, the sequence is TGTGCCAGCATCGACTCGTCTTCTCCAGATACGCAGTATTTT. Its protein product is CASIDSSSPDTQYF.